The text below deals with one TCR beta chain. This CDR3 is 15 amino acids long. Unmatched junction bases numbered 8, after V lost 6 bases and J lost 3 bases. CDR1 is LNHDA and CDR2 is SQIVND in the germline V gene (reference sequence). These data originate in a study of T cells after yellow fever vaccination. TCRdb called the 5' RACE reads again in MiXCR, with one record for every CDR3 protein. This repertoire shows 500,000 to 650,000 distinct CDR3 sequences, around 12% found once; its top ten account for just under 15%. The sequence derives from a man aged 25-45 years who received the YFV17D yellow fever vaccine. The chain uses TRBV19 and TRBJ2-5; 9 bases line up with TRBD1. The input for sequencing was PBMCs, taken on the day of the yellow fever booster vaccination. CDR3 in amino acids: CASRRGQGTKETQYF. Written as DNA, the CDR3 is TGTGCCAGTAGGCGCGGACAGGGGACAAAAGAGACCCAGTACTTC.